This TCR beta chain was recorded in a study of beta chain features in type 1 diabetes. Background on the study: No age, gender or cell yield differences were seen between patients and healthy donors. Sorted cell examination encompassed roughly 110 million cells across all samples.

Sequenced material consisted of expressed TCRB transcripts (all of the isolated RNA was reverse transcribed). Sequencing used immunoSEQ multiplex PCR; TCRdb keeps in-frame clones, though not all of them. This sample has tens of thousands of clones, with roughly 56% found just once. Study-level points and caveats: VDJ junctions from patients with type 1 diabetes contained fewer insertions and more deletions. Across all four CD4+ subsets, people with type 1 diabetes showed modestly shorter TCRB CDR3s.

V lost 6 bases and J lost 0, with 10 bases in between. The CDR3 totals 14 residues. The germline V gene encodes CDR1 SGDLS and CDR2 YYNGEE. Note on this clone: What it recognizes is unknown.

This TCR derives from a man younger than 30 with type 1 diabetes. Sequencing was carried out using stem cell memory CD4+ T cells from blood. The V and J genes are TRBV9 and TRBJ2-1; D call uncertain. The CDR3 is CASNPHSSYNEQFF. In nucleotides, the CDR3 is TGTGCCAGCAATCCCCATAGCTCCTACAATGAGCAGTTCTTC.